This note documents a single T cell receptor beta chain sequence. The J segment lost 0 bases and the V segment lost 7 bases, leaving 6 bases of the junction unmatched. This CDR3 spans 15 amino acids. CDR1 and CDR2 (germline): MNHNY, SVGAGI (reference sequence). Original analysis: Amplification from reference gene primers served as the basis for estimated nucleated cell counts. Produced via immunoSEQ multiplex PCR; TCRdb's table is partial and in-frame only. V and J calls and clone size follow that table, whereas D and trimming were derived from the DNA. This sample carries about 350,000 clones, 70% to 90% of them seen once, and the ten largest clones take about 7%. Seattle-derived patients entered the study during active infection and were followed longitudinally. The data stem from a study of blood T cell repertoires in COVID-19. Overall study context: Samples of COVID-19 (acute and convalescent) were obtained from the United States, Italy and Spain.

This chain connects TRBV6-6 to TRBJ1-3; 7 nucleotides line up with TRBD1. Sequenced input: peripheral blood. The receptor was isolated from a woman aged 60-75 years with COVID-19, enrolled during active disease. CDR3 in DNA: TGTGCCAGCACTACGGACAGGATCTCTGGAAACACCATATATTTT. It is translated as CASTTDRISGNTIYF.